This entry is about one T cell receptor beta chain. Germline V lookup: CDR1 SEHNR, CDR2 FQNEAQ (reference sequence). V lost 5 bases and J lost 3, with 14 bases in between. This CDR3 has 14 residues. The data derive from a study of cytomegalovirus exposure and HLA in healthy donors. Clones were read by immunoSEQ multiplex PCR, and TCRdb kept only the in-frame ones, dropping some. The table lists 120,000 to 150,000 clones, about 89% of them singletons. Sequencing was performed on PBMCs. V gene TRBV7-9 combines with J gene TRBJ2-7, with a tentative D call TRBD1 (6 bases). The sequence was collected from a woman aged 18-35 years in good health and CMV-seropositive. The CDR3 region has the DNA TGTGCCAGCAGCCGCGACCGGGACATCTACGAGCAGTACTTC. This encodes CASSRDRDIYEQYF.